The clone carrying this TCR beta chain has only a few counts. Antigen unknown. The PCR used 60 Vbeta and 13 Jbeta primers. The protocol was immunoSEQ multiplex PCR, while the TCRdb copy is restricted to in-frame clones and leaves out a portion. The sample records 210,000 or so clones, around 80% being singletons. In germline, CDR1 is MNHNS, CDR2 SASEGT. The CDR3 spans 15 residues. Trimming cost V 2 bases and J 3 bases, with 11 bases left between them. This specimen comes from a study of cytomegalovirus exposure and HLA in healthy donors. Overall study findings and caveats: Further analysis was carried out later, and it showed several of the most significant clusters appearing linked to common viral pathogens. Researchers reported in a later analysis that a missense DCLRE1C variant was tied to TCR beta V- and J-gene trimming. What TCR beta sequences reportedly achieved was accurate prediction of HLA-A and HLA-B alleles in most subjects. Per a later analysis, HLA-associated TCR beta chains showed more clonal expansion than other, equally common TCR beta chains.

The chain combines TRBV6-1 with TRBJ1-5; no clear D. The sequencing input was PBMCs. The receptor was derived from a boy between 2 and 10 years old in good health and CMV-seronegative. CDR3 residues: CASSESLPFNQPQHF. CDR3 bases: TGTGCCAGCAGTGAATCCCTACCGTTCAATCAGCCCCAGCATTTT.